The following is a T cell receptor (beta chain) sequence with its context. What it recognizes is unknown. The CDR3 is 18 residues long. The trim removed 5 bases at V and 7 bases at J, leaving 12 bases unmatched. Germline V CDR1 and CDR2: SGDLS, YYNGEE. Some clones are missing from TCRdb's copy, which holds only in-frame ones; the method was immunoSEQ multiplex PCR. The sample has about 110,000 clones; approximately 90% are singletons. The data stem from a study of cytomegalovirus exposure and HLA in healthy donors. Regarding the study as a whole: Testing in vitro showed a few CMV-associated chains specific for CMV antigens.

Sequencing was carried out using PBMCs. The clonotype was recovered from a woman aged 18-29 years in good health and CMV-seropositive. The chain links TRBV9 to TRBJ2-1; 16 bases fit TRBD2. As DNA, the CDR3 is TGTGCCAGCAGTAGTATTCCGGGACTAGCGGGGGGGCGGAATGAGCAGTTCTTC. Its protein is CASSSIPGLAGGRNEQFF.